This entry describes one TCR beta chain. Individuals aged 18 to 89 years were recruited from approximately 22 US areas. Per the study methods: Reference gene primers were amplified, and this amplification served to estimate nucleated cell counts. Sequenced by immunoSEQ multiplex PCR; TCRdb stores in-frame clones only, minus some. The D gene and trimming were derived from the DNA, and the V and J assignments and clone size from that table. The sample lists about 200,000 clones, 65% to 90% occurring once. This entry comes from a study of blood T cell repertoires in COVID-19. Study-wide background: The cDNA or gDNA used as material had been derived from T cells, B-cell-depleted T cells, or PBMCs.

Germline CDR1 LNHDA, CDR2 SQIVND (reference sequence). The V gene lost 7 bases and the J gene lost 6 bases, with 18 bases spanning the gap. This CDR3 is built from 14 residues. The material sequenced was PBMCs or T cells enriched from blood (not recorded which). J is TRBJ1-2 and V is TRBV19; tentatively, D is TRBD1 (6 bases). This sequence was found in a woman aged 60-75 years with acute COVID-19. The CDR3 DNA sequence: TGTGCCAGTACCTCCCTATCGCCAGGGGATGGCTACACCTTC. This translates into CASTSLSPGDGYTF.